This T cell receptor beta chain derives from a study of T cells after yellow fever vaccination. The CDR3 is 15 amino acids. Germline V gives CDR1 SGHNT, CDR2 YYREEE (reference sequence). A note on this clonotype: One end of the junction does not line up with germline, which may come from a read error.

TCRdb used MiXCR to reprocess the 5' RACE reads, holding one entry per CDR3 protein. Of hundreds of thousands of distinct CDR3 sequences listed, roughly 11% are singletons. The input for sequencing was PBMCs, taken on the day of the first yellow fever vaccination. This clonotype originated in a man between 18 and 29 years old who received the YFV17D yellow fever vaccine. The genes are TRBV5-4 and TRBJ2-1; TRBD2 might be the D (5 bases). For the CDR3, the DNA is TGTGCCAGCAGCGCCGACTTGGGAGATTACAATCAGCAGTTCTTC. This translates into CASSADLGDYNQQFF.